This passage covers 30 T cell receptor beta chains from one sample sequenced in a study of cytotoxic CD8 clonotypes in ibrutinib-treated CLL. TCRdb's copy holds only in-frame clones and misses some; the assay was immunoSEQ multiplex PCR. The table has about 160,000 clones, about 88% seen once. Here the sequenced sample was PBMCs, taken at disease progression, from a patient treated with ibrutinib. Source of these receptors: a human donor with chronic lymphocytic leukemia.

The V call is TRBV7-3, the J call TRBJ2-1, with 7 bases fitting TRBD2. The CDR3 covers 13 residues. The germline V gene has CDR1 SGHTA and CDR2 FQGTGA. With 8 bases clipped from V and 9 bases from J, the junction kept 10 bases outside the gene matches. The DNA for the CDR3 is TGTGCCAGCGCGCGGGAGCAGCGTCGTGAGCAGTTCTTC. It translates to CASAREQRREQFF.

This chain uses TRBV18 with TRBJ1-2; D is perhaps TRBD1 (5 bases). The germline V gene encodes CDR1 KGHSH and CDR2 LQKENI. The CDR3 loop spans 14 amino acids. The V end was cut by 3 bases, the J end by 4 bases, with 12 bases between. The CDR3 spells CASSPADSGYGYTF. The CDR3, as DNA: TGTGCCAGCTCACCTGCAGACAGCGGCTATGGCTACACCTTC.

Ten or more counts support this clone. The V gene is TRBV9, the J gene TRBJ1-1; no firm D call. This CDR3 has 15 amino acids. The germline CDR1 and CDR2 sequences are SGDLS and YYNGEE. V was shortened by 0 bases and J by 5 bases, with 14 bases between the two germline ends. In nucleotides, the CDR3 is TGTGCCAGCAGCGTAGCTTCGGGTCAAGGGACTGAAGCTTTCTTT. It encodes CASSVASGQGTEAFF. Using reference TRBV9 and TRBJ1-1 for the parts outside the CDR3, the full variable domain is DSGVTQTPKHLITATGQRVTLRCSPRSGDLSVYWYQQSLDQGLQFLIQYYNGEERAKGNILERFSAQQFPDLHSELNLSSLELGDSALYFCASSVASGQGTEAFFGQGTRLTVV.

The chain employs TRBV18 and TRBJ2-1; the D gene is possibly TRBD1 (6 bases). CDR1 and CDR2 (germline): KGHSH, LQKENI. The CDR3 loop spans 16 amino acids. Trimming stripped 2 bases from V and 6 bases from J, with 17 bases between. The CDR3 region has the DNA TGTGCCAGCTCACCAACCAGGGGATTAGGCCCCAATGAGCAGTTCTTC. Protein sequence: CASSPTRGLGPNEQFF.

V usage is TRBV4-1 and J usage is TRBJ2-7; 10 bases align to TRBD2. This CDR3 has 16 residues. Germline CDR1 is MGHRA and CDR2 is YSYEKL. With V trimmed by 4 bases and J by 3 bases, 9 bases remained unmatched. The DNA for the CDR3 is TGCGCCAGCAGCCGATCCTCTAGCGGGAGTGTCTACGAGCAGTACTTC. This encodes CASSRSSSGSVYEQYF.

The chain has TRBV15 and TRBJ2-7, with D hard to call. The CDR3 is 17 residues long. CDR1 and CDR2 from the germline V gene are LNHNV and YYDKDF (reference sequence). V dropped 1 base and J dropped 4 bases, with 20 bases sitting between them. CDR3 sequence (DNA): TGTGCCACCAGCAGAGGGCCCCGCAGGTTTGGACCTTACGAGCAGTACTTC. Its translation is CATSRGPRRFGPYEQYF.

This sequence joins TRBV7-2 and TRBJ2-3, with 9 positions matching TRBD1. The junction had 9 bases not matched to a gene; V was cut back by 5 bases and J by 3 bases. This CDR3 contains 16 residues. The germline V gene encodes CDR1 SGHTA and CDR2 FQGNSA. CDR3 DNA: TGTGCCAGCAGCGGAGACAGGGGGATTCCGACAGATACGCAGTATTTT. The encoded protein is CASSGDRGIPTDTQYF.

The chain has TRBV19 and TRBJ1-1, with D unresolved. V lost 3 bases to trimming and J lost 0 bases, with 5 bases between them. The germline V gene has CDR1 LNHDA and CDR2 SQIVND (reference sequence). The CDR3 consists of 13 residues. The CDR3: CASSMDMNTEAFF. DNA for the CDR3: TGTGCCAGTAGTATGGATATGAACACTGAAGCTTTCTTT.

This chain connects TRBV4-1 to TRBJ1-6; D is possibly TRBD1 (6 bases). Germline V CDR1 and CDR2: MGHRA, YSYEKL. The CDR3 totals 16 residues. V shed 0 bases and J shed 9 bases, with 15 bases lying between them. In DNA, the CDR3 is TGCGCCAGCAGCCAAGAGTATACAGGGACTCGTTCACCCCTCCACTTT. It codes for CASSQEYTGTRSPLHF.

The CDR3 DNA sequence: TGTGCCAGCAGCGTCACAGGTCGGGGCGAAAAACTGTTTTTT. Its translation: CASSVTGRGEKLFF. V gene TRBV7-9 combines with J gene TRBJ1-4; tentatively, D is TRBD1 (5 bases). CDR3 size: 14 residues. The germline gives CDR1 SEHNR, CDR2 FQNEAQ (reference sequence). Trimming stripped 5 bases from V and 8 bases from J, with 15 bases between.

The gene calls are TRBV7-3 and TRBJ2-1; the D gene is possibly TRBD1 (6 bases). Germline V CDR1 and CDR2: SGHTA, FQGTGA. V shed 4 bases and J shed 4 bases, with 14 bases lying between them. There are 15 residues in the CDR3. CDR3 DNA: TGTGCCAGCAGCTCTCACAGGGCAGGTTACAATGAGCAGTTCTTC. Its protein product is CASSSHRAGYNEQFF.

V and J are TRBV28 and TRBJ1-5, with 8 positions matching TRBD1. CDR1 is MDHEN and CDR2 is SYDVKM in the germline V gene. Trimming at V came to 10 bases and at J to 6 bases, leaving 8 bases not matched to a gene. This CDR3 region has 13 residues. The CDR3 spells CATLDRGTQPQHF. CDR3 in DNA: TGTGCCACCTTAGACAGGGGAACTCAGCCCCAGCATTTT.

This clone was observed a few times. The J gene is TRBJ1-2, the V gene TRBV2; 9 nucleotides agree with TRBD1. CDR1 SNHLY and CDR2 FYNNEI come from the germline V gene. The CDR3 runs to 13 residues. The ends lost 7 bases at V and 10 bases at J; junction bases unmatched: 10. CDR3: CASMSGQGFTYTF. CDR3 coding DNA: TGTGCCAGCATGTCGGGACAGGGCTTTACCTACACCTTC.

The rearrangement links TRBV19 to TRBJ1-5; TRBD1 is a possible D gene (5 bases). Trimming left V 5 bases short and J 3 bases short, with 14 bases between. Germline assignment: CDR1 LNHDA and CDR2 SQIVND (reference sequence). This CDR3 has 15 residues. DNA for the CDR3: TGTGCCAGTAGTTCACCAGGACAACCCAATCAGCCCCAGCATTTT. Protein product: CASSSPGQPNQPQHF.

The chain employs TRBV27 and TRBJ2-6, with TRBD2 matching over 12 bases. Germline assignment: CDR1 MNHEY and CDR2 SMNVEV (reference sequence). The CDR3 spans 19 residues. Trimming at V came to 4 bases and at J to 4 bases, leaving 11 bases not matched to a gene. This CDR3 reads CASSSAGLAGRSGANVLTF. The CDR3 DNA reads TGTGCCAGCAGTTCAGCGGGACTAGCGGGTCGATCCGGGGCCAACGTCCTGACTTTC. Together with reference TRBV27 and TRBJ2-6, the CDR3 gives the full variable domain: EAQVTQNPRYLITVTGKKLTVTCSQNMNHEYMSWYRQDPGLGLRQIYYSMNVEVTDKGDVPEGYKVSRKEKRNFPLILESPSPNQTSLYFCASSSAGLAGRSGANVLTFGAGSRLTVL.

The V gene is TRBV5-6, the J gene TRBJ2-4; D gene ambiguous. Trimming stripped 4 bases from V and 9 bases from J, with 17 bases between. Germline-derived CDR1 and CDR2 are SGHDT and YYEEEE. This CDR3 contains 14 residues. CDR3 amino acids: CASSVGRPNGIQYF. In DNA form, the CDR3 reads TGTGCCAGCAGCGTCGGACGCCCAAACGGCATTCAGTACTTC.

V gene TRBV19 combines with J gene TRBJ1-4, with 12 bases fitting TRBD1. Germline V gene lookup returns CDR1 LNHDA and CDR2 SQIVND (reference sequence). J lost 2 bases, V lost 0 bases, and 13 bases had no gene match. This CDR3 spans 21 amino acids. CDR3 nucleotide sequence: TGTGCCAGTAGTATAGATCGAGTGAGTCTGGGACAGGGGGCGACTAATGAAAAACTGTTTTTT. This encodes CASSIDRVSLGQGATNEKLFF.

CDR3 region: CASSTRRLAGVSEQFF. For the CDR3, the DNA is TGCGCCAGCAGCACCCGCAGACTAGCGGGAGTGAGTGAGCAGTTCTTC. This chain joins TRBV5-1 and TRBJ2-1; 12 bases map to TRBD2. Trimming at V came to 4 bases and at J to 9 bases, leaving 11 bases not matched to a gene. CDR1 and CDR2 from the germline V gene are SGHRS and YFSETQ. The CDR3 runs to 16 residues.

The chain is built from TRBV5-4 and TRBJ2-2; 7 bases are shared with TRBD1. After removal of 3 bases from V and 8 bases from J, the junction contained 7 bases not matched to a gene. The CDR3 is made up of 14 amino acids. From germline, CDR1 is SGHNT and CDR2 YYREEE (reference sequence). DNA of the CDR3: TGTGCCAGCAGCTCACGACAGGGATCGGGGGAGCTGTTTTTT. Its protein is CASSSRQGSGELFF.

This sequence joins TRBV30 and TRBJ1-1; 10 bases agree with TRBD1. Unmatched junction bases numbered 9, after V lost 5 bases and J lost 6 bases. Per the germline V gene, CDR1 is GTSNPN and CDR2 is SVGIG (reference sequence). This CDR3 has 14 amino acids. In nucleotides, the CDR3 is TGTGCCTGGGGGAGGGGACAGGGGATCCCTGAAGCTTTCTTT. Its protein product is CAWGRGQGIPEAFF.

The chain links TRBV27 to TRBJ1-2, with 8 bases lining up with TRBD1. The CDR3 totals 15 residues. Trimming took 5 bases from V and 6 from J; bases not matched to a gene: 11. Germline V CDR1 and CDR2: MNHEY, SMNVEV (reference sequence). CDR3 in DNA: TGTGCCAGCAGTCACGGACAGGGAGGTGTGGATGGCTACACCTTC. It is translated as CASSHGQGGVDGYTF.

About this clone itself: This sample includes further DNA sequences coding for the same CDR3. This chain uses TRBV6-5 with TRBJ2-7; tentatively, D is TRBD1 (6 bases). The CDR3 runs to 14 residues. Trimming removed 1 base at V and 2 bases at J, with 9 bases between. Germline V gene data show CDR1 as MNHEY and CDR2 as SVGAGI. This CDR3 is CASSYLTGTYEQYF. The CDR3, as DNA: TGTGCCAGCAGTTACTTGACAGGAACCTACGAGCAGTACTTC.

The chain employs TRBV30 and TRBJ2-3; 10 bases agree with TRBD2. CDR1 is GTSNPN, CDR2 SVGIG, per germline (reference sequence). The CDR3 runs to 22 residues. With 1 base clipped from V and 4 bases from J, the junction kept 26 bases outside the gene matches. The CDR3 DNA reads TGTGCCTGGAGTGGGGGTCTGTTCAGGGAAAGGTTTCGTCTAGCGGGAGCAGATACGCAGTATTTT. As protein: CAWSGGLFRERFRLAGADTQYF.

The chain links TRBV2 to TRBJ1-1; D is undetermined. CDR1 and CDR2 from the germline V gene are SNHLY and FYNNEI. The CDR3 loop spans 14 amino acids. Trimming left V 4 bases short and J 0 bases short, with 9 bases between. The DNA of the CDR3 is TGTGCCAGCAGTGTTGGGGTTATGAACACTGAAGCTTTCTTT. As protein: CASSVGVMNTEAFF.

This chain joins TRBV7-8 and TRBJ1-2, with TRBD1 matching 8 bases. V was clipped by 5 bases and J by 4 bases; unmatched bases: 3. The CDR3 spans 13 residues. The germline gives CDR1 SGHVS, CDR2 FQNEAQ. The CDR3 loop reads CASSRDRGYGYTF. CDR3 in DNA: TGTGCCAGCAGCCGAGACAGGGGCTATGGCTACACCTTC.

This clone appeared once. The chain has TRBV30 and TRBJ2-7; the match to TRBD2 covers 10 bases. Losses at the gene ends were 2 bases for V and 2 bases for J; bases not matched to a gene: 3. This CDR3 has 14 residues. The V gene's germline CDR1 is GTSNPN and CDR2 SVGIG (reference sequence). The DNA of the CDR3 is TGTGCCTGGAGTCTAGCGGGAGATACCTACGAGCAGTACTTC. As protein: CAWSLAGDTYEQYF.

The chain employs TRBV6-5 and TRBJ2-1; TRBD1 matches at 8 bases. Trimming removed 1 base from V and 9 bases from J; junction bases left unmatched: 11. CDR1 and CDR2 (germline): MNHEY, SVGAGI. The CDR3 contains 16 residues. CDR3 amino acids: CASSYWNRQGIREQFF. CDR3 nucleotide sequence: TGTGCCAGCAGTTACTGGAATCGACAGGGGATTCGTGAGCAGTTCTTC.

The chain uses TRBV5-1 and TRBJ2-7; D is unclear. CDR1 SGHRS and CDR2 YFSETQ come from the germline V gene. This CDR3 region has 15 residues. V was shortened by 0 bases and J by 3 bases, with 13 bases between the two germline ends. CDR3 DNA: TGCGCCAGCAGCTTGGCCTCGTCAACAAACTACGAGCAGTACTTC. Protein: CASSLASSTNYEQYF.

The chain carries TRBV6-6 and TRBJ1-4; 8 nucleotides line up with TRBD1. This CDR3 is built from 15 residues. Germline values: CDR1 MNHNY, CDR2 SVGAGI (reference sequence). Trimming cost V 6 bases and J 10 bases; bases outside gene matches: 13. CDR3 in DNA: TGTGCCAGCAGCCCCGGGACAGGTTTTATCGGAAAACTGTTTTTT. Residues: CASSPGTGFIGKLFF.

This chain connects TRBV6-1 to TRBJ2-4; unclear D gene. Germline lookup yields CDR1 MNHNS and CDR2 SASEGT. This CDR3 has 14 amino acids. Trimming removed 2 bases at V and 7 bases at J, with 12 bases between. The CDR3 loop reads CASSELNLDNIQYF. CDR3 nucleotide sequence: TGTGCCAGCAGTGAATTAAATCTGGACAACATTCAGTACTTC.